This TCR beta chain stems from a study of shared clonotypes between healthy human individuals. In the study overall: Aged 18 to 49, the donors were a couple of women and a few men.

The method was immunoSEQ multiplex PCR; TCRdb's version includes in-frame clones alone and lacks a portion of them. The sample lists more than 2,000,000 clones, approximately 94% occurring once. The CDR3 loop spans 14 amino acids. V dropped 3 bases and J dropped 0 bases, with 3 bases sitting between them. CDR1 and CDR2 (germline): SEHNR, FQNEAQ (reference sequence). The gene calls are TRBV7-9 and TRBJ2-6; D is unresolved. The TCR sequence derives from a man between 18 and 29 years old in good health. The sample consisted of naive CD4+ T cells sorted from blood. The sample's subset: CD45RA+ positively selected. CDR3 region: CASSFGSGANVLTF. Written as DNA, the CDR3 is TGTGCCAGCAGCTTTGGCTCTGGGGCCAACGTCCTGACTTTC.